This T cell receptor beta chain was obtained from a study of T cells in Graves' hyperthyroidism and ophthalmopathy. Whole-study results and caveats: Most thyroid clonotypes that were expanded above 0.001 also turned up in blood.

PBMCs were sourced from approximately 9 ml fresh peripheral blood. Between the trimmed V and J ends, which lost 7 bases and 4 bases, there was a span of 16 bases. The CDR3 runs 14 residues. TCR beta CDR3 region amplification was performed from RNA transcripts. With the HTBI primer set, the TCR CDR3 went through a first round of RT-PCR. Via MiXCR, TCRdb re-called the multiplex PCR reads, giving one row per CDR3 protein. The sample records about 480,000 distinct CDR3 sequences, about 15% being singletons. This clonotype was detected ten times or more. Its target is unknown. The chain combines TRBV12-3 or TRBV12-4 with TRBJ1-1; D might be TRBD1 (5 bases). Input material: blood. The TCR sequence derives from a woman younger than 35 with Graves' hyperthyroidism. The CDR3 region is CASNSLAGSTEAFF. The CDR3 bases are TGTGCCAGCAACAGTCTGGCAGGGAGCACTGAAGCTTTCTTT.